The 9 T cell receptor beta chains given below trace back to one sample, sequenced in a study of blood T cell repertoires in COVID-19. Sequenced by immunoSEQ multiplex PCR; TCRdb stores in-frame clones only, minus some. Among roughly 140,000 clones listed, 84% were seen once. Sequences were obtained from PBMCs or T cells enriched from blood (not recorded which). The receptors come from a woman in her forties or fifties who had been exposed to COVID-19.

V and J are TRBV2 and TRBJ1-5, with 7 bases identical to TRBD1. V shed 6 bases, J shed 3 bases, and the junction held 5 bases outside the gene matches. Germline CDR1 SNHLY, CDR2 FYNNEI. The CDR3 is made up of 14 amino acids. The CDR3 reads CASRVGTVNQPQHF. CDR3 sequence (DNA): TGTGCCAGCAGAGTCGGGACAGTCAATCAGCCCCAGCATTTT. The complete variable domain, with remaining parts taken from reference TRBV2 and TRBJ1-5, reads EPEVTQTPSHQVTQMGQEVILRCVPISNHLYFYWYRQILGQKVEFLVSFYNNEISEKSEIFDDQFSVERPDGSNFTLKIRSTKLEDSAMYFCASRVGTVNQPQHFGDGTRLSIL.

The rearrangement links TRBV4-3 to TRBJ2-7; unclear D gene. CDR1 is LGHNA and CDR2 is YSLEER in the germline V gene. This CDR3 region has 13 residues. The germline V and J ends were trimmed by 2 bases and 6 bases, with 11 bases remaining between them. The CDR3 loop is CASSQLPGGEQYF. CDR3 sequence (DNA): TGCGCCAGCAGCCAACTTCCCGGTGGCGAGCAGTACTTC.

This clone was detected only a few times. This same CDR3 is encoded by further DNA sequences in the sample. The chain recombines TRBV4-3 with TRBJ2-2; D gene uncertain. The germline V gene encodes CDR1 LGHNA and CDR2 YSLEER. The CDR3 consists of 13 residues. The V end was cut by 2 bases, the J end by 1 base, with 2 bases between. The CDR3 nucleotides are TGCGCCAGCAGCCAACTGAACACCGGGGAGCTGTTTTTT. Amino acid sequence: CASSQLNTGELFF.

The V and J genes are TRBV10-3 and TRBJ1-2; 8 bases line up with TRBD1. This CDR3 has 15 residues. Germline V CDR1 and CDR2: ENHRY, SYGVKD. With 4 bases clipped from V and 0 bases from J, the junction kept 4 bases outside the gene matches. The CDR3 DNA sequence: TGTGCCATCAGTGCCGAGACAGGGGCTAACTATGGCTACACCTTC. This codes for CAISAETGANYGYTF.

The V and J genes are TRBV10-3 and TRBJ2-7, with 11 nucleotides matching TRBD1. V gave up 3 bases and J gave up 3 bases; unmatched junction bases: 10. Germline CDR1 is ENHRY and CDR2 is SYGVKD. The CDR3 is 17 amino acids. DNA of the CDR3: TGTGCCATCAGTGACCCGGGGACAGGGGGTAGCGGCTACGAGCAGTACTTC. Translated: CAISDPGTGGSGYEQYF.

The V gene is TRBV27, the J gene TRBJ2-7, with 8 bases matching TRBD2. The CDR3 covers 14 residues. V trimming: 4 bases; J trimming: 5 bases; junction bases outside the gene matches: 7. Germline lookup yields CDR1 MNHEY and CDR2 SMNVEV (reference sequence). CDR3 residues: CASSSGGGRHEQYF. CDR3 coding DNA: TGTGCCAGCAGTTCAGGCGGGGGGCGGCACGAGCAGTACTTC.

CDR3 amino acids: CSGRLGGYNEQFF. The CDR3 DNA follows: TGCAGCGGCCGCTTAGGGGGATACAATGAGCAGTTCTTC. This chain connects TRBV29-1 to TRBJ2-1, with D possibly being TRBD1 (6 bases). This CDR3 spans 13 amino acids. Trimming removed 7 bases at V and 4 bases at J, with 14 bases between. The germline gives CDR1 SQVTM, CDR2 ANQGSEA.

This chain connects TRBV6-5 to TRBJ2-7; 7 positions match TRBD1. The germline V gene has CDR1 MNHEY and CDR2 SVGAGI. The CDR3 runs to 13 residues. Trimming removed 5 bases from V and 2 bases from J; junction bases left unmatched: 3. CDR3 sequence reads: CASSTTGPYEQYF. The CDR3 coding sequence is TGTGCCAGCAGTACGACAGGGCCCTACGAGCAGTACTTC.

The chain links TRBV11-2 to TRBJ2-5, with 13 bases matching TRBD2. The V segment lost 3 bases and the J segment 1 base; nucleotides outside the gene matches: 5. Germline V gene lookup returns CDR1 SGHAT and CDR2 FQNNGV. The CDR3 spans 17 residues. The CDR3: CASSLHGLAGAQETQYF. The CDR3 coding sequence is TGTGCCAGCAGCTTGCACGGACTAGCGGGGGCCCAAGAGACCCAGTACTTC.